The 23 T cell receptor beta chains reported below all come from one sample, sequenced in a study of T cells in Graves' hyperthyroidism and ophthalmopathy. RNA transcripts yielded amplified TCR beta CDR3 regions. The study used the HTBI primer set for a first-round RT-PCR of the TCR CDR3. From the multiplex PCR reads, TCRdb called clonotypes with MiXCR, one entry per CDR3 protein. Of under 65,000 distinct CDR3 sequences in the sample, around 53% are singletons; the top ten hold approximately 3.5%. Sequenced sample: blood. These receptors originate from an older woman with Graves' ophthalmopathy.

This clonotype has a single count. The CDR3 nucleotides read TGTGCCAGTAGTATGCTGACAGAGTTGAGCGCTGAAGCTTTCTTT. As protein: CASSMLTELSAEAFF. The rearrangement uses TRBV19 and TRBJ1-1; tentatively, D is TRBD1 (5 bases). Germline values: CDR1 LNHDA, CDR2 SQIVND (reference sequence). The CDR3 length is 15 residues. V dropped 3 bases and J dropped 6 bases, with 17 bases sitting between them.

The V call is TRBV5-4, the J call TRBJ2-7; 9 nucleotides agree with TRBD1. Gene TRBJ2-1 matches the end of the DNA better, so the J call may be wrong. Germline V CDR1 and CDR2: SGHNT, YYREEE (reference sequence). The length of the CDR3 is 13 residues. The CDR3 is CASSRDRVREQFF. CDR3 sequence (DNA): TGTGCCAGCAGCCGGGACAGGGTGAGGGAGCAGTTCTTC.

This sequence joins TRBV15 and TRBJ2-7, with D tentatively TRBD2 (6 bases). CDR1 and CDR2 from the germline V gene are LNHNV and YYDKDF (reference sequence). The CDR3 contains 14 residues. Trimming shortened V by 1 base and J by 3 bases, and 10 bases separated the two germline ends. As DNA, the CDR3 is TGTGCCACCAGCAGAGGACCGGGGGTCTACGAGCAGTACTTC. As protein: CATSRGPGVYEQYF. The full variable domain, with the rest looked up from reference TRBV15 and TRBJ2-7, is DAMVIQNPRYQVTQFGKPVTLSCSQTLNHNVMYWYQQKSSQAPKLLFHYYDKDFNNEADTPDNFQSRRPNTSFCFLDIRSPGLGDTAMYLCATSRGPGVYEQYFGPGTRLTVT.

This clonotype was detected ten times or more. The chain carries TRBV4-3 and TRBJ2-3; 8 bases align to TRBD1. Germline V gene data show CDR1 as LGHNA and CDR2 as YSLEER. With V trimmed by 3 bases and J by 5 bases, 7 bases remained unmatched. The CDR3 contains 15 residues. The CDR3 DNA follows: TGCGCCAGCAGCCACGGACAGGGACCACGAGATACGCAGTATTTT. It codes for CASSHGQGPRDTQYF.

This clonotype was seen at least ten times. V and J are TRBV5-1 and TRBJ2-5, with 9 nucleotides matching TRBD2. Trimming removed 0 bases from V and 0 bases from J; junction bases left unmatched: 3. CDR1 and CDR2 from the germline V gene are SGHRS and YFSETQ. The CDR3 totals 16 residues. DNA of the CDR3: TGCGCCAGCAGCTTGGCTAGCGGGACGTACCAAGAGACCCAGTACTTC. This gives the protein CASSLASGTYQETQYF.

The V gene is TRBV10-3, the J gene TRBJ1-5, with 7 bases identical to TRBD1. The CDR3 covers 17 residues. CDR1 and CDR2 from the germline V gene are ENHRY and SYGVKD. The ends lost 7 bases at V and 4 bases at J; junction bases unmatched: 16. The DNA for the CDR3 is TGTGCCATCACAAGCGCAGGGGGGAAAATTGGGAATCAGCCCCAGCATTTT. Translated: CAITSAGGKIGNQPQHF.

This chain joins TRBV20-1 and TRBJ2-2; 7 nucleotides agree with TRBD1. This CDR3 comprises 14 residues. V was pared by 6 bases and J by 3 bases, with 7 bases of the junction left unmatched. Germline CDR1 DFQATT, CDR2 SNEGSKA (reference sequence). CDR3 sequence (DNA): TGCAGTGCCCGCGCAGGGGGAGACACCGGGGAGCTGTTTTTT. It yields the protein CSARAGGDTGELFF.

J is TRBJ2-7 and V is TRBV13; perhaps D is TRBD1 or TRBD2 (6 bases each). V lost 4 bases and J 2 bases, leaving 9 bases between the germline ends. The CDR3 is 13 amino acids. CDR1 and CDR2 (germline): PRHDT, FYEKMQ (reference sequence). Here the CDR3 DNA reads TGTGCCAGCAGCTCGGAGGGGGCCTACGAGCAGTACTTC. It codes for CASSSEGAYEQYF.

Many counts were recorded for this clonotype. V usage is TRBV5-4 and J usage is TRBJ1-1; TRBD1 agrees at 7 bases. The CDR3 is 18 residues long. The trim removed 1 base at V and 4 bases at J, leaving 16 bases unmatched. The germline V gene encodes CDR1 SGHNT and CDR2 YYREEE (reference sequence). The CDR3 region is CASSLTVWGNTGATEAFF. In DNA form, the CDR3 reads TGTGCCAGCAGCTTGACAGTGTGGGGGAACACAGGGGCCACTGAAGCTTTCTTT.

This clonotype has ten or more counts. The rearrangement links TRBV6-6 to TRBJ1-3, with D perhaps TRBD1 (6 bases). The CDR3 extends over 13 amino acids. Germline lookup yields CDR1 MNHNY and CDR2 SVGAGI (reference sequence). The V and J ends lost 2 bases and 8 bases respectively, with 10 bases between them. This CDR3 reads CASSYGQLDTIYF. CDR3 DNA: TGTGCCAGCAGTTACGGACAGCTGGACACCATATATTTT.

The chain carries TRBV7-3 and TRBJ2-3; the D is unclear. The CDR3 runs to 14 residues. Germline V lookup: CDR1 SGHTA, CDR2 FQGTGA. V lost 4 bases and J lost 0, with 8 bases in between. For the CDR3, the DNA is TGTGCCAGCAGCTCATCTATAAGCACAGATACGCAGTATTTT. This encodes CASSSSISTDTQYF.

This clonotype was counted many times. The V call is TRBV6-2 or TRBV6-3, the J call TRBJ2-3; 12 nucleotides align to TRBD2. The CDR3 covers 18 residues. Germline V lookup: CDR1 MNHEY, CDR2 SVGEGT. J was trimmed by 1 base and V by 0 bases; bases with no gene match: 5. The CDR3: CASSYSLAGGPGTDTQYF. DNA of the CDR3: TGTGCCAGCAGTTACTCCCTAGCGGGGGGGCCGGGCACAGATACGCAGTATTTT.

In nucleotides, the CDR3 is TGCAGTGCTAGAGGAGGCATGGGTAGCAATCAGCCCCTCCACTTT. This gives the protein CSARGGMGSNQPLHF. The V call is TRBV20-1, the J call TRBJ1-6, with D hard to call. Germline CDR1 reads DFQATT; CDR2 reads SNEGSKA (reference sequence). This CDR3 contains 15 residues. V lost 1 base, J lost 13 bases, and 20 bases lay in between.

This chain connects TRBV20-1 to TRBJ2-7; D may correspond to TRBD1 or TRBD2 (5 bases each). Per the germline V gene, CDR1 is DFQATT and CDR2 is SNEGSKA (reference sequence). The CDR3 is 14 residues long. V was cut by 5 bases and J by 6 bases, with 20 bases left in between. CDR3 in amino acids: CSAAAQVGTAEQYF. In nucleotides, the CDR3 is TGCAGTGCTGCTGCCCAGGTCGGGACCGCCGAGCAGTACTTC.

This clonotype has a count of ten or more. The rearrangement uses TRBV4-2 and TRBJ1-1; maybe TRBD1 (6 bases). Germline CDR1 LGHNA, CDR2 YNFKEQ. Trimming took off 0 bases at V and 4 bases at J, with 9 bases between the two ends. The CDR3 spans 14 residues. In nucleotides, the CDR3 is TGTGCCAGCAGCCAAGACAGGGGAAGCACTGAAGCTTTCTTT. It codes for CASSQDRGSTEAFF.

The V gene is TRBV20-1, the J gene TRBJ2-3; tentatively, D is TRBD1 (5 bases). Germline V gene lookup returns CDR1 DFQATT and CDR2 SNEGSKA (reference sequence). The CDR3 runs 12 residues. With 3 bases removed from V and 9 bases from J, the gap between germline ends came to 13 bases. The CDR3: CSASSGAVTQYF. The CDR3 DNA reads as TGCAGTGCTAGTTCTGGGGCGGTAACGCAGTATTTT.

Worth noting for this clonotype: Mismatch with germline at one junction end may stem from a read error. The chain links TRBV29-1 to TRBJ2-3, with D unresolved. CDR3 length: 15 residues. Germline CDR1 and CDR2: SQVTM and ANQGSEA. The CDR3 spells CSVVGCQNCTDMQYF. In nucleotides, the CDR3 is TGCAGCGTTGTGGGGTGTCAGAATTGCACAGATATGCAGTATTTT.

This clonotype appeared many times. V is TRBV19 and J is TRBJ1-1; 12 nucleotides line up with TRBD1. Losses at the gene ends were 5 bases for V and 6 bases for J; bases not matched to a gene: 4. The CDR3 spans 14 residues. The germline gives CDR1 LNHDA, CDR2 SQIVND (reference sequence). The CDR3 protein is CASSPGQGAAEAFF. In DNA form, the CDR3 reads TGTGCCAGTAGTCCGGGACAGGGGGCTGCTGAAGCTTTCTTT.

The chain recombines TRBV12-3 or TRBV12-4 with TRBJ1-2; D uncertain. Trimming shortened V by 1 base and J by 6 bases, and 12 bases separated the two germline ends. CDR3 size: 14 residues. Written as DNA, the CDR3 is TGTGCCAGCAGTTTAGTGTCGGGCGACCATGGCTACACCTTC. Residues: CASSLVSGDHGYTF.

This clonotype is medium-sized by share. This chain joins TRBV20-1 and TRBJ2-3, with TRBD2 matching 11 bases. In germline, CDR1 is DFQATT, CDR2 SNEGSKA (reference sequence). After removal of 6 bases from V and 3 bases from J, the junction contained 8 bases not matched to a gene. The CDR3 runs to 15 residues. This CDR3 reads CSANLLAGATDTQYF. In DNA, the CDR3 is TGCAGTGCCAATTTACTAGCGGGAGCGACAGATACGCAGTATTTT.

This sequence joins TRBV2 and TRBJ2-3, with D possibly matching TRBD2 (6 bases). V lost 7 bases and J lost 10, with 18 bases in between. The CDR3 spans 13 residues. Germline V gene lookup returns CDR1 SNHLY and CDR2 FYNNEI. CDR3 sequence (DNA): TGTGCCAGCACCCCCCTCGCTAGCGATGCGCAGTATTTT. It is translated as CASTPLASDAQYF.

This chain connects TRBV7-2 to TRBJ1-2; a possible D gene is TRBD1 (6 bases). The CDR3 covers 15 residues. Trimming shortened V by 2 bases and J by 9 bases, and 19 bases separated the two germline ends. CDR1 is SGHTA and CDR2 is FQGNSA in the germline V gene. CDR3: CASSLYPGDLSRYTF. The CDR3, as DNA: TGTGCCAGCAGCTTATATCCAGGGGACTTATCTCGCTACACCTTC.

The genes are TRBV27 and TRBJ2-6; D ambiguous. This CDR3 has 17 residues. In germline, CDR1 is MNHEY, CDR2 SMNVEV (reference sequence). V shed 1 base and J shed 0 bases, with 10 bases lying between them. CDR3 region: CASSLLAESSGANVLTF. CDR3 bases: TGTGCCAGCAGTTTATTGGCAGAGAGCTCTGGGGCCAACGTCCTGACTTTC.